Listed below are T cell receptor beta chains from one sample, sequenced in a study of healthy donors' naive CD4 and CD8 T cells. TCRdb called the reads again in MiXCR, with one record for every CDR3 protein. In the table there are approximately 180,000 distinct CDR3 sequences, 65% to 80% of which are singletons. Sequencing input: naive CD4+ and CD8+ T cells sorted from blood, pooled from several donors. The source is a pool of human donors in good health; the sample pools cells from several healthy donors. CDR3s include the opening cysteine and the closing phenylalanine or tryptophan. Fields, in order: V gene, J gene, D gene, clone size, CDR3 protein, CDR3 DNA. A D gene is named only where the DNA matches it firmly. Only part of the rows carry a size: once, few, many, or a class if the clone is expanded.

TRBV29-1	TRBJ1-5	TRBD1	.	CSAGQGEQPQHF	TGCAGCGCGGGGCAGGGGGAACAGCCCCAGCATTTT
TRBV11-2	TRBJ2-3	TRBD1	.	CASSSGQGASTDTQYF	TGTGCCAGCAGCTCCGGACAGGGGGCAAGCACAGATACGCAGTATTTT
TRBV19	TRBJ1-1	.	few	CASSIGVQAVNTEAFF	TGTGCCAGTAGTATAGGCGTACAGGCCGTGAACACTGAAGCTTTCTTT
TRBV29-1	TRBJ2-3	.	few	CSVVEGADTQYF	TGCAGCGTTGTGGAGGGTGCAGATACGCAGTATTTT
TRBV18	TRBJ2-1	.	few	CASSPFTGTSSYNEQFF	TGTGCCAGCTCACCTTTTACAGGGACCAGCTCCTACAATGAGCAGTTCTTC
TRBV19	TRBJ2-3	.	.	CASSMAGSTGTDTQYF	TGTGCCAGTAGTATGGCAGGCAGTACCGGAACAGATACGCAGTATTTT
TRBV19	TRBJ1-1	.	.	CASSISTNTEAFF	TGTGCCAGTAGTATTTCGACGAACACTGAAGCTTTCTTT
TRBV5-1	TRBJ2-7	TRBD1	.	CASSFAPGQDYEQYF	TGCGCCAGCAGCTTCGCCCCGGGACAGGACTACGAGCAGTACTTC
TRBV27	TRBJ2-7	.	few	CASSLRQPYEQYF	TGTGCCAGCAGTTTGCGACAGCCCTACGAGCAGTACTTC
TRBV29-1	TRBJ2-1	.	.	CSVRGNEQFF	TGCAGCGTTAGGGGGAATGAGCAGTTCTTC
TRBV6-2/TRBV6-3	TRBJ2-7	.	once	CASGETYEQYF	TGTGCCAGCGGGGAGACCTACGAGCAGTACTTC
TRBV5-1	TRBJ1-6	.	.	CASSYWGGLDNSPLHF	TGCGCCAGCAGCTACTGGGGAGGCCTGGATAATTCACCCCTCCACTTT
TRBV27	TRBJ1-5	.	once	CASSQTIIQDQPQHF	TGTGCCAGCAGCCAAACAATCATCCAGGATCAGCCCCAGCATTTT
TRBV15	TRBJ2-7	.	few	CATSRGVVQVRSYEQYF	TGTGCCACCAGCAGAGGAGTCGTCCAGGTACGCTCCTACGAGCAGTACTTC
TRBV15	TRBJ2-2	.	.	CATSREVMGLTRGTGELFF	TGTGCCACCAGCAGAGAAGTCATGGGACTCACGAGGGGCACCGGGGAGCTGTTTTTT
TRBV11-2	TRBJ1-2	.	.	CASSYPKLGDYGYTF	TGTGCCAGCAGCTACCCAAAACTGGGTGACTATGGCTACACCTTC
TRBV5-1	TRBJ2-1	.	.	CASSLTDSYNEQFF	TGCGCCAGCAGCTTGACGGACTCCTACAATGAGCAGTTCTTC
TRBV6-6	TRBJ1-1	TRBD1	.	CASSEGTVDEAFF	TGTGCCAGCAGTGAGGGGACAGTGGATGAAGCTTTCTTT
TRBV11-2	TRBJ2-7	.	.	CASSFERGYEQYF	TGTGCCAGCAGCTTCGAGAGAGGGTACGAGCAGTACTTC
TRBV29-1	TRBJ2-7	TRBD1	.	CSARQGPYEQYF	TGCAGCGCCAGACAGGGGCCCTACGAGCAGTACTTC
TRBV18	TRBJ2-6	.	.	CASSRERSGANVLTF	TGTGCCAGCTCACGCGAGCGCTCTGGGGCCAACGTCCTGACTTTC
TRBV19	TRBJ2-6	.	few	CASGKDSGANVLTF	TGTGCCAGTGGAAAGGACTCTGGGGCCAACGTCCTGACTTTC
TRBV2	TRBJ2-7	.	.	CASTPARVPSYEQYF	TGTGCCAGCACCCCAGCAAGGGTCCCCTCCTACGAGCAGTACTTC
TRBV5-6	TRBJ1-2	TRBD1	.	CASSLDTGQAGYTF	TGTGCCAGCAGCTTGGATACGGGACAGGCTGGCTACACCTTC
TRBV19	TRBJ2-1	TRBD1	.	CASSKDRGRVDEQFF	TGTGCCAGTAGTAAAGACAGGGGGCGGGTGGATGAGCAGTTCTTC
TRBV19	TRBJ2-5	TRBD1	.	CASSGQGRETQYF	TGTGCCAGTAGTGGACAGGGGCGAGAGACCCAGTACTTC
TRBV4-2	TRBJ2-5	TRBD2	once	CASSRSPVLAEETQYF	TGTGCCAGCAGCCGATCCCCGGTACTAGCGGAAGAGACCCAGTACTTC
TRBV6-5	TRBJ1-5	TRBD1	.	CASSSGTGHNQPQHF	TGTGCCAGCAGTTCCGGGACAGGGCACAATCAGCCCCAGCATTTT
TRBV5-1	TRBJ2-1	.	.	CASTLGDGGEQFF	TGCGCCAGCACCCTCGGGGACGGTGGTGAGCAGTTCTTC
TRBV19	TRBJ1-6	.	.	CASTTTFSSYNSPLHF	TGTGCCAGTACCACGACCTTCAGCTCCTATAATTCACCCCTCCACTTT
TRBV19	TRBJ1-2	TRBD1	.	CASSKMIRDRDLYGYTF	TGTGCCAGTAGTAAAATGATCCGGGACAGGGATTTATATGGCTACACCTTC
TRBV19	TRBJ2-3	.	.	CASSIGPLSQNTQYF	TGTGCCAGTAGTATAGGTCCCCTAAGCCAGAATACGCAGTATTTT
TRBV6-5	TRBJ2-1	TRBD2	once	CASSTERLAGGTYNEQFF	TGTGCCAGCAGTACCGAGCGGCTAGCGGGAGGAACCTACAATGAGCAGTTCTTC